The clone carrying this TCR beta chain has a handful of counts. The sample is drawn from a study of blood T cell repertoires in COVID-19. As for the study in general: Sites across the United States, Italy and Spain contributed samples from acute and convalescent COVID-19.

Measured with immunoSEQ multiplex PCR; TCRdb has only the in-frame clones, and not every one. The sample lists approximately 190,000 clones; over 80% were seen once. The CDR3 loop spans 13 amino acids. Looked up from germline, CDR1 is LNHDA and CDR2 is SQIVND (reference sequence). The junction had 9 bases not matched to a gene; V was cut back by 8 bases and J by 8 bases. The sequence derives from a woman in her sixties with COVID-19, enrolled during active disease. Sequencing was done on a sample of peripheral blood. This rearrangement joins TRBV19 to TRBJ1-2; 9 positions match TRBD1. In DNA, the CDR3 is TGTGCCAGTCGACAGGGGGTAGAGGGCGGCTACACCTTC. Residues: CASRQGVEGGYTF. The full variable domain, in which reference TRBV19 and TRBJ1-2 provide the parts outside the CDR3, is DGGITQSPKYLFRKEGQNVTLSCEQNLNHDAMYWYRQDPGQGLRLIYYSQIVNDFQKGDIAEGYSVSREKKESFPLTVTSAQKNPTAFYLCASRQGVEGGYTFGSGTRLTVV.